The clone carrying this T cell receptor (beta chain) was seen repeatedly, ten times or more. Antigen specificity is unknown. This sample was included in a study of CD8 T cells in ankylosing spondylitis. Study outcomes and limitations: Clones linked to disease, bearing a CD8+ phenotype, were relatively rare in peripheral blood. Existing reports had already noted some motif variants in reactive arthritis synovial fluid and blood.

From the 5' RACE reads, TCRdb called clonotypes with MiXCR, one entry per CDR3 protein. The data hold over 100,000 distinct CDR3 sequences, with around 7% observed a single time. Germline CDR1 is DFQATT and CDR2 is SNEGSKA (reference sequence). The CDR3 contains 12 residues. Deletions cut 6 bases from V and 0 bases from J, with 8 bases between. This receptor was obtained from a male donor with ankylosing spondylitis or in good health (not recorded which). Sequenced sample: blood, either unsorted or a sorted T cell fraction (not recorded which). The chain combines TRBV20-1 with TRBJ2-5; D not certain. This chain's CDR3 is CSAPFNQETQYF. For the CDR3, the DNA is TGCAGTGCCCCCTTTAACCAAGAGACCCAGTACTTC.